Presented here are 21 T cell receptor beta chains from one specimen sequenced in a study of blood T cell repertoires in COVID-19. This table comes from immunoSEQ multiplex PCR, and its TCRdb copy is limited to in-frame clones, with some not included. The table has fewer than 65,000 clones, over 65% seen once. Source material: peripheral blood. The receptor set was obtained from a human donor in a cohort sampled during active COVID-19.

The chain uses TRBV6-5 and TRBJ1-5, with D perhaps TRBD1 (5 bases). Trimming shortened V by 11 bases and J by 6 bases, and 20 bases separated the two germline ends. Germline V gives CDR1 MNHEY, CDR2 SVGAGI. The CDR3 contains 14 residues. This CDR3 reads CAGSPGMVSQPQHF. The CDR3 coding sequence is TGTGCCGGGTCACCAGGGATGGTGAGTCAGCCCCAGCATTTT.

This chain connects TRBV6-2 or TRBV6-3 to TRBJ1-5, with 8 bases that match TRBD1. The V and J ends lost 7 bases and 3 bases, in that order; junction bases with no gene match: 11. The CDR3 is 16 amino acids. Germline values: CDR1 MNHEY, CDR2 SVGEGT. The CDR3 protein is CASTPLDRGPNQPQHF. CDR3 sequence (DNA): TGTGCCAGCACCCCTCTCGACAGGGGACCCAATCAGCCCCAGCATTTT.

The chain recombines TRBV28 with TRBJ2-7; D is possibly TRBD1 (5 bases). Germline V lookup: CDR1 MDHEN, CDR2 SYDVKM. Trimming removed 3 bases at V and 2 bases at J, with 11 bases between. The CDR3 totals 14 residues. The CDR3 spells CASSLARVPYEQYF. The CDR3 DNA follows: TGTGCCAGCAGTTTGGCCAGGGTCCCCTACGAGCAGTACTTC.

The rearrangement links TRBV28 to TRBJ2-7, with 9 nucleotides matching TRBD2. The CDR3 spans 15 residues. Germline V gene sequence: CDR1 MDHEN, CDR2 SYDVKM. The trim removed 8 bases at V and 0 bases at J, leaving 8 bases unmatched. The CDR3, as DNA: TGTGCCAGCTGGGGCGGGAGGGCTAGCTCCTACGAGCAGTACTTC. Amino acid sequence: CASWGGRASSYEQYF.

The sample holds one count of this clone. This rearrangement joins TRBV5-5 to TRBJ2-7; weak D call: TRBD1 (5 bases). CDR3 length: 14 amino acids. Trimming pared 1 base from V and 4 bases from J, leaving 12 bases between. Germline CDR1 is SGHKS and CDR2 is YYEKEE (reference sequence). The CDR3 sequence: CASSLTGGAYEQYF. The CDR3 DNA reads as TGTGCCAGCAGCTTGACTGGTGGGGCTTACGAGCAGTACTTC. The full variable domain, with the rest looked up from reference TRBV5-5 and TRBJ2-7, is DAGVTQSPTHLIKTRGQQVTLRCSPISGHKSVSWYQQVLGQGPQFIFQYYEKEERGRGNFPDRFSARQFPNYSSELNVNALLLGDSALYLCASSLTGGAYEQYFGPGTRLTVT.

The V gene is TRBV5-6, the J gene TRBJ1-2, with TRBD1 as a possible D gene (6 bases). The germline CDR1 and CDR2 sequences are SGHDT and YYEEEE. The CDR3 contains 15 residues. Trimming shortened V by 0 bases and J by 7 bases, and 16 bases separated the two germline ends. CDR3 sequence: CASSLARQGSSGYTF. The CDR3 DNA follows: TGTGCCAGCAGCTTGGCCCGTCAGGGGAGTAGTGGCTACACCTTC.

Here the CDR3 reads CASSAGAGVADTQYF. In DNA, the CDR3 is TGTGCCAGCAGCGCGGGGGCGGGGGTGGCAGATACGCAGTATTTT. V gene TRBV5-6 combines with J gene TRBJ2-3; weak D call: TRBD2 (7 bases). This CDR3 contains 15 residues. The V and J ends lost 4 bases and 4 bases respectively, with 16 bases between them. Germline-derived CDR1 and CDR2 are SGHDT and YYEEEE.

The rearrangement uses TRBV13 and TRBJ1-6; possible D gene TRBD1, 5 bases. This CDR3 is built from 16 residues. Looked up from germline, CDR1 is PRHDT and CDR2 is FYEKMQ (reference sequence). Trimming cost V 5 bases and J 0 bases, with 11 bases left between them. CDR3 sequence: CASSNTGYSYNSPLHF. CDR3 nucleotide sequence: TGTGCCAGCAGCAATACAGGCTACTCCTATAATTCACCCCTCCACTTT.

The rearrangement joins TRBV7-2 to TRBJ1-5; no reliable D call. The CDR3 consists of 15 residues. Germline V gene sequence: CDR1 SGHTA, CDR2 FQGNSA. V was cut by 1 base and J by 4 bases, with 11 bases left in between. The CDR3 DNA follows: TGTGCCAGCAGCTTAGGTCGGAGGGCAAATCAGCCCCAGCATTTT. Its protein is CASSLGRRANQPQHF.

V and J are TRBV6-1 and TRBJ2-1; TRBD1 is a possible D gene (5 bases). Trimming took off 2 bases at V and 1 base at J, with 12 bases between the two ends. This CDR3 comprises 16 residues. The germline CDR1 and CDR2 sequences are MNHNS and SASEGT. The CDR3 region is CASSEIPGSSYNEQFF. CDR3 DNA: TGTGCCAGCAGTGAAATCCCAGGGTCATCCTACAATGAGCAGTTCTTC.

The V gene is TRBV20-1, the J gene TRBJ2-1; 8 nucleotides line up with TRBD1. With 3 bases clipped from V and 4 bases from J, the junction kept 5 bases outside the gene matches. Looked up from germline, CDR1 is DFQATT and CDR2 is SNEGSKA (reference sequence). The length of the CDR3 is 14 residues. The CDR3 reads CSASETGAYNEQFF. CDR3 in DNA: TGCAGTGCTAGTGAGACAGGGGCTTACAATGAGCAGTTCTTC.

The chain joins TRBV18 to TRBJ2-3, with 12 bases matching TRBD2. Germline V gene lookup returns CDR1 KGHSH and CDR2 LQKENI. CDR3 length: 15 residues. J lost 4 bases, V lost 8 bases, and 7 bases had no gene match. CDR3 bases: TGTGCCAGCACCTCGACTAGCGGGGGCCCAGATACGCAGTATTTT. Translating gives CASTSTSGGPDTQYF.

This clone is a singleton in its sample. The CDR3 DNA follows: TGTGCCACCAGCAGAGAGTCGGGGTCGAGAAACACCATATATTTT. It yields the protein CATSRESGSRNTIYF. The chain uses TRBV15 and TRBJ1-3; D not certain. The V gene's germline CDR1 is LNHNV and CDR2 YYDKDF (reference sequence). With 0 bases removed from V and 5 bases from J, the gap between germline ends came to 11 bases. The CDR3 covers 15 residues. The full variable domain, completed using reference TRBV15 and TRBJ1-3, is DAMVIQNPRYQVTQFGKPVTLSCSQTLNHNVMYWYQQKSSQAPKLLFHYYDKDFNNEADTPDNFQSRRPNTSFCFLDIRSPGLGDTAMYLCATSRESGSRNTIYFGEGSWLTVV.

The chain employs TRBV6-5 and TRBJ1-1; 7 bases are shared with TRBD1. CDR3 length: 14 residues. Germline lookup yields CDR1 MNHEY and CDR2 SVGAGI. V shed 2 bases, J shed 4 bases, and the junction held 4 bases outside the gene matches. CDR3 bases: TGTGCCAGCAGTTACGGCAGGGGGATCACTGAAGCTTTCTTT. It yields the protein CASSYGRGITEAFF.

The V and J genes are TRBV27 and TRBJ2-1, with D unclear. CDR3 length: 15 residues. Germline V gene lookup returns CDR1 MNHEY and CDR2 SMNVEV (reference sequence). With 4 bases removed from V and 3 bases from J, the gap between germline ends came to 13 bases. CDR3 nucleotide sequence: TGTGCCAGCAGTTCCTTCAGTGGCCGCTACAATGAGCAGTTCTTC. Translating it yields CASSSFSGRYNEQFF.

In its sample, this clone was seen once. The chain joins TRBV28 to TRBJ2-5; perhaps TRBD1 as D (6 bases). The CDR3 contains 15 residues. Germline loops: CDR1 MDHEN, CDR2 SYDVKM. Trimming cost V 7 bases and J 10 bases, with 25 bases left between them. The CDR3 here is CASTLGIGQGKDQYF. CDR3 coding DNA: TGTGCCAGCACCCTGGGGATTGGGCAGGGGAAGGACCAGTACTTC.

The rearrangement links TRBV7-9 to TRBJ1-4; D possibly corresponds to TRBD1 (5 bases). Germline assignment: CDR1 SEHNR and CDR2 FQNEAQ (reference sequence). Deletions cut 5 bases from V and 3 bases from J, with 13 bases between. The CDR3 runs to 15 residues. The CDR3, as DNA: TGTGCCAGCAGCCGAGCGGGGGGTGCTAATGAAAAACTGTTTTTT. This gives the protein CASSRAGGANEKLFF.

CDR3 sequence reads: CASSSRATMIRGEKLFF. DNA of the CDR3: TGCGCCAGCAGTTCCCGGGCCACGATGATCAGGGGGGAAAAACTGTTTTTT. The rearrangement joins TRBV5-1 to TRBJ1-4; 7 nucleotides line up with TRBD1. There are 17 residues in the CDR3. The V gene's germline CDR1 is SGHRS and CDR2 YFSETQ. J was trimmed by 8 bases and V by 5 bases; bases with no gene match: 18.

The chain has TRBV30 and TRBJ1-3; D is unresolved. The CDR3 covers 15 residues. Looked up from germline, CDR1 is GTSNPN and CDR2 is SVGIG (reference sequence). The ends were cut back, 2 bases at V and 0 bases at J, with 11 bases in the middle. Here the CDR3 reads CAWSKQTSSGNTIYF. CDR3 in DNA: TGTGCCTGGAGTAAACAGACATCCTCTGGAAACACCATATATTTT.

This clone was recorded once. The V gene is TRBV24-1, the J gene TRBJ2-5; the match to TRBD2 covers 10 bases. The junction had 5 bases not matched to a gene; V was cut back by 6 bases and J by 5 bases. The CDR3 sequence is 14 residues long. Germline CDR1 reads KGHDR; CDR2 reads SFDVKD. DNA of the CDR3: TGTGCCACCAGTCAGAGCGGGGGGGTTGAGACCCAGTACTTC. Translating gives CATSQSGGVETQYF.

V and J are TRBV28 and TRBJ1-5, with D tentatively TRBD1 (6 bases). The CDR3 spans 16 residues. The V and J ends lost 1 base and 2 bases respectively, with 12 bases between them. CDR1 is MDHEN and CDR2 is SYDVKM in the germline V gene. CDR3 amino acids: CASSLSVQGGNQPQHF. The CDR3 DNA reads as TGTGCCAGCAGTTTATCAGTACAGGGAGGCAATCAGCCCCAGCATTTT.